This T cell receptor (beta chain) was sequenced for a study of OX40 agonist ivuxolimab in advanced cancers. Libraries were prepared by immunoSEQ multiplex PCR; TCRdb keeps only in-frame clonotypes and omits some of them. The repertoire holds roughly 80,000 clones, around nine tenths seen once, with more than 0.6% in the top ten. CDR1 and CDR2 (germline): MNHEY, SVGAGI. V was cut by 0 bases and J by 4 bases, with 6 bases left in between. The CDR3 has 13 amino acids. The starting material was CD4+ or CD8+ T cells sorted from blood, obtained in a trial of the OX40 agonist ivuxolimab. The sequence was obtained from an adult with an advanced solid tumor such as melanoma, head and neck, liver or kidney cancer. The chain has TRBV6-5 and TRBJ1-1, with D hard to call. In DNA, the CDR3 is TGTGCCAGCAGTTACTCGGACTTCACTGAAGCTTTCTTT. This sequence encodes CASSYSDFTEAFF.